These T cell receptor beta chains were read from a single sample in a study of cytomegalovirus exposure and HLA in healthy donors. The assay was immunoSEQ multiplex PCR, and TCRdb's table has in-frame clones only and misses some. This sample yields 150,000 to 200,000 clones, of which about nine tenths are seen a single time; 4.5% to 7% belongs to the top ten. What was sequenced was PBMCs. These receptors originate from a woman in her 30s in good health and CMV-seronegative. Each CDR3 is given with its conserved first and last residue. Fields, in order: J gene, V gene, clone size, D gene, CDR3 DNA, CDR3 protein. A D gene is named only where the DNA matches it firmly. Some rows mark clone size as missing; the rest say once, few, many or name a class of expanded clone.

j_gene: TRBJ2-1; v_gene: TRBV4-3; abundance: NA; d_gene: TRBD2; CDR3nt: TGCGCCAGCAGCCAAGATAGCGGGAGGGCGTCCTACAATGAGCAGTTCTTC; CDR3aa: CASSQDSGRASYNEQFF
j_gene: TRBJ2-2; v_gene: TRBV7-9; abundance: NA; d_gene: NA; CDR3nt: TGTGCCAGCAGCCGGGGGCGAAGGAGCGGGGAGCTGTTTTTT; CDR3aa: CASSRGRRSGELFF
j_gene: TRBJ1-2; v_gene: TRBV19; abundance: once; d_gene: TRBD1; CDR3nt: TGTGCCAGTACAGAACCGACAGGGTTCTATGGCTACACCTTC; CDR3aa: CASTEPTGFYGYTF
j_gene: TRBJ1-1; v_gene: TRBV6-5; abundance: NA; d_gene: TRBD1; CDR3nt: TGTGCCAGCACAGGGCCTGACAGGGGGCGCACTGAAGCTTTCTTT; CDR3aa: CASTGPDRGRTEAFF
j_gene: TRBJ2-1; v_gene: TRBV7-3; abundance: few; d_gene: NA; CDR3nt: TGTGCCAGCAGCTTAGGGACGGGACTCCCTCCCTACAATGAGCAGTTCTTC; CDR3aa: CASSLGTGLPPYNEQFF
j_gene: TRBJ2-4; v_gene: TRBV5-1; abundance: NA; d_gene: NA; CDR3nt: TGCGCCAGCAGCAGCGGGGACAGTCTAGCCAAAAACATTCAGTACTTC; CDR3aa: CASSSGDSLAKNIQYF
j_gene: TRBJ2-3; v_gene: TRBV5-4; abundance: NA; d_gene: NA; CDR3nt: TGTGCCAGCAGCCCCTGGGGCACAGATACGCAGTATTTT; CDR3aa: CASSPWGTDTQYF
j_gene: TRBJ2-5; v_gene: TRBV5-1; abundance: NA; d_gene: TRBD1; CDR3nt: TGCGCCAGCAGCTTACGGACAGGGGGCGGGGAGACCCAGTACTTC; CDR3aa: CASSLRTGGGETQYF
j_gene: TRBJ2-7; v_gene: TRBV4-1; abundance: NA; d_gene: TRBD2; CDR3nt: TGCGCCAGCAGCCAAGTTGCGGAGCGGGGCTACGAGCAGTACTTC; CDR3aa: CASSQVAERGYEQYF
j_gene: TRBJ1-1; v_gene: TRBV5-4; abundance: NA; d_gene: TRBD1; CDR3nt: TGTGCCAGCAGCTTCGCCAGACAGGGCAACACTGAAGCTTTCTTT; CDR3aa: CASSFARQGNTEAFF
j_gene: TRBJ1-6; v_gene: TRBV27; abundance: NA; d_gene: NA; CDR3nt: TGTGCCAGCAGTCTCCTGGGGCCCAATAATTCACCCCTCCACTTT; CDR3aa: CASSLLGPNNSPLHF
j_gene: TRBJ1-4; v_gene: TRBV27; abundance: NA; d_gene: NA; CDR3nt: TGTGCCAGCAGTCCCGCGGTAGGAAATGAAAAACTGTTTTTT; CDR3aa: CASSPAVGNEKLFF
j_gene: TRBJ2-7; v_gene: TRBV27; abundance: NA; d_gene: TRBD2; CDR3nt: TGTGCCAGCAGTAGGACTAGTTGGCGGGAGCAGTACTTC; CDR3aa: CASSRTSWREQYF
j_gene: TRBJ1-5; v_gene: TRBV23-1; abundance: NA; d_gene: TRBD1; CDR3nt: TGCGCCAGCAGTCAATTTGAGCGGCAGGGGGAGAATCAGCCCCAGCATTTT; CDR3aa: CASSQFERQGENQPQHF
j_gene: TRBJ2-1; v_gene: TRBV2; abundance: NA; d_gene: TRBD1; CDR3nt: TGTGCCAGCAGTGCTGACAGGGTCTACAATGAGCAGTTCTTC; CDR3aa: CASSADRVYNEQFF
j_gene: TRBJ2-1; v_gene: TRBV28; abundance: NA; d_gene: NA; CDR3nt: TGTGCCAGCAGTTTGAGGGTCACGGGGTACAATGAGCAGTTCTTC; CDR3aa: CASSLRVTGYNEQFF
j_gene: TRBJ2-5; v_gene: TRBV5-1; abundance: NA; d_gene: TRBD2; CDR3nt: TGCGCCAGCAGGATAACTAGCGGGAAGGAAGAGACCCAGTACTTC; CDR3aa: CASRITSGKEETQYF
j_gene: TRBJ2-1; v_gene: TRBV5-4; abundance: NA; d_gene: TRBD1; CDR3nt: TGTGCCAGCAGCCAATCGGGACAGGGGTACAATGAGCAGTTCTTC; CDR3aa: CASSQSGQGYNEQFF
j_gene: TRBJ1-2; v_gene: TRBV7-2; abundance: NA; d_gene: NA; CDR3nt: TGTGCCAGCAGCTTAGACGGAGGTGGCTACACCTTC; CDR3aa: CASSLDGGGYTF
j_gene: TRBJ2-3; v_gene: TRBV19; abundance: NA; d_gene: TRBD1; CDR3nt: TGTGCCAGTAGGTTCGGGACAGGTTCCGGAAGGACAGATACGCAGTATTTT; CDR3aa: CASRFGTGSGRTDTQYF
j_gene: TRBJ2-5; v_gene: TRBV5-6; abundance: NA; d_gene: TRBD2; CDR3nt: TGTGCCAGCAGCTACCTAGCGGGAGGCCAGGAGACCCAGTACTTC; CDR3aa: CASSYLAGGQETQYF
j_gene: TRBJ2-7; v_gene: TRBV7-6; abundance: NA; d_gene: NA; CDR3nt: TGTGCCAGCAGCCCCGCCCGACAGACCCTCTCCGAGCAGTACTTC; CDR3aa: CASSPARQTLSEQYF
j_gene: TRBJ1-1; v_gene: TRBV28; abundance: NA; d_gene: NA; CDR3nt: TGTGCCAGCAGGGTCCTGGTGTTGAACACTGAAGCTTTCTTT; CDR3aa: CASRVLVLNTEAFF
j_gene: TRBJ1-3; v_gene: TRBV5-4; abundance: once; d_gene: NA; CDR3nt: TGTGCCAGCAGCGCCCACGGGGGGGGGTTCTCTGGAAACACCATATATTTT; CDR3aa: CASSAHGGGFSGNTIYF
j_gene: TRBJ2-7; v_gene: TRBV25-1; abundance: NA; d_gene: NA; CDR3nt: TGTGCCAGCAGTGATTGGGGGGACGAGCAGTACTTC; CDR3aa: CASSDWGDEQYF
j_gene: TRBJ2-7; v_gene: TRBV7-8; abundance: NA; d_gene: TRBD2; CDR3nt: TGTGCCAGCAGCTCGTCGGCTAGCGGCCTCTACGAGCAGTACTTC; CDR3aa: CASSSSASGLYEQYF
j_gene: TRBJ2-5; v_gene: TRBV7-9; abundance: NA; d_gene: TRBD2; CDR3nt: TGTGCCAGCAGCTTAGGACTAGCGGAAGAGACCCAGTACTTC; CDR3aa: CASSLGLAEETQYF
j_gene: TRBJ1-6; v_gene: TRBV7-3; abundance: NA; d_gene: NA; CDR3nt: TGTGCCAGCAGCTTAGGGACGGAGCATTCACCCCTCCACTTT; CDR3aa: CASSLGTEHSPLHF
j_gene: TRBJ2-3; v_gene: TRBV6-6; abundance: NA; d_gene: NA; CDR3nt: TGTGCCAGCAGCCCCTTGGGGGTTCCAGATACGCAGTATTTT; CDR3aa: CASSPLGVPDTQYF
j_gene: TRBJ2-7; v_gene: TRBV20-1; abundance: NA; d_gene: NA; CDR3nt: TGCAGTGCCCCCAGAGAATACGAGCAGTACTTC; CDR3aa: CSAPREYEQYF
j_gene: TRBJ1-2; v_gene: TRBV27; abundance: NA; d_gene: NA; CDR3nt: TGTGCCAGCAGTCCCTCCCGGGGAGGGAACTATGGCTACACCTTC; CDR3aa: CASSPSRGGNYGYTF
j_gene: TRBJ1-5; v_gene: TRBV2; abundance: NA; d_gene: TRBD1; CDR3nt: TGTGCCAGCAGGGATGGGACAGGGGAGCAGCCCCAGCATTTT; CDR3aa: CASRDGTGEQPQHF
j_gene: TRBJ2-7; v_gene: TRBV6-5; abundance: NA; d_gene: NA; CDR3nt: TGTGCCAGCAGTTACAGGGCAGCCTACGAGCAGTACTTC; CDR3aa: CASSYRAAYEQYF
j_gene: TRBJ2-1; v_gene: TRBV27; abundance: NA; d_gene: TRBD2; CDR3nt: TGTGCCAGCAACCCACACCGACTAGCGGGAGATAAAAATGAGCAGTTCTTC; CDR3aa: CASNPHRLAGDKNEQFF
j_gene: TRBJ1-1; v_gene: TRBV6-5; abundance: NA; d_gene: NA; CDR3nt: TGTGCCAGCAGTTACGTCAGTTTTGGGAACACTGAAGCTTTCTTT; CDR3aa: CASSYVSFGNTEAFF
j_gene: TRBJ2-1; v_gene: TRBV6-1; abundance: NA; d_gene: NA; CDR3nt: TGTGCCAGCAGCGGGACGCAGTTCTTC; CDR3aa: CASSGTQFF
j_gene: TRBJ2-7; v_gene: TRBV6-1; abundance: NA; d_gene: TRBD1; CDR3nt: TGTGCCAGCCACCGGGACAGGGTCAACTACGAGCAGTACTTC; CDR3aa: CASHRDRVNYEQYF
j_gene: TRBJ2-7; v_gene: TRBV7-9; abundance: NA; d_gene: NA; CDR3nt: TGTGCCAGCAGCTCCCCCTTTACCGGGGGCGGCAACGAGCAGTACTTC; CDR3aa: CASSSPFTGGGNEQYF
j_gene: TRBJ2-7; v_gene: TRBV28; abundance: NA; d_gene: TRBD1; CDR3nt: TGTGCCAGCAGGAGCACGGGACAGAATACGTGGGAGCAGTACTTC; CDR3aa: CASRSTGQNTWEQYF
j_gene: TRBJ2-5; v_gene: TRBV5-1; abundance: NA; d_gene: TRBD2; CDR3nt: TGCGCCAGCAGCTTGAGGCTAGCGGGAGGGCCACGAGAGACCCAGTACTTC; CDR3aa: CASSLRLAGGPRETQYF
j_gene: TRBJ2-5; v_gene: TRBV5-1; abundance: NA; d_gene: NA; CDR3nt: TGCGCCAGCAGCCCGACTACCGCCGGAGAGACCCAGTACTTC; CDR3aa: CASSPTTAGETQYF
j_gene: TRBJ2-1; v_gene: TRBV9; abundance: NA; d_gene: TRBD2; CDR3nt: TGTGCCAGCAGCCGGACTAGCGGGAGCAATGAGCAGTTCTTC; CDR3aa: CASSRTSGSNEQFF
j_gene: TRBJ1-4; v_gene: TRBV4-2; abundance: NA; d_gene: TRBD1; CDR3nt: TGTGCCAGCAGCCAAGCCGGGACAGGGGTTGATTATGAAAAACTGTTTTTT; CDR3aa: CASSQAGTGVDYEKLFF
j_gene: TRBJ2-7; v_gene: TRBV14; abundance: NA; d_gene: TRBD2; CDR3nt: TGTGCCAGCAGCCAAGTCGTCGGGGCCGTTCGCAGCGGGAGGGCTCATGAAGACTACGAGCAGTACTTC; CDR3aa: CASSQVVGAVRSGRAHEDYEQYF
j_gene: TRBJ1-4; v_gene: TRBV5-4; abundance: NA; d_gene: NA; CDR3nt: TGTGCCAGCAGCCAGCGGACAGCGGCTAATGAAAAACTGTTTTTT; CDR3aa: CASSQRTAANEKLFF
j_gene: TRBJ2-2; v_gene: TRBV18; abundance: few; d_gene: TRBD1; CDR3nt: TGTGCCAGCTCACTCAAAGGACAGGGAGTCGGGGAGCTGTTTTTT; CDR3aa: CASSLKGQGVGELFF
j_gene: TRBJ2-3; v_gene: TRBV7-2; abundance: NA; d_gene: NA; CDR3nt: TGTGCCAGCAGCTCCCTACCCGTAAGCACAGATACGCAGTATTTT; CDR3aa: CASSSLPVSTDTQYF
j_gene: TRBJ2-7; v_gene: TRBV6-5; abundance: NA; d_gene: NA; CDR3nt: TGTGCCAGCAGTAAAACAAGGCTCGGCGAGCAGTACTTC; CDR3aa: CASSKTRLGEQYF
j_gene: TRBJ2-5; v_gene: TRBV7-9; abundance: NA; d_gene: NA; CDR3nt: TGTGCCAGCAGCCTACAGGGCAGGGAGACCCAGTACTTC; CDR3aa: CASSLQGRETQYF
j_gene: TRBJ2-5; v_gene: TRBV11-3; abundance: NA; d_gene: NA; CDR3nt: TGTGCCAGCAGCCCAAAAGCGGGCCAAGAGACCCAGTACTTC; CDR3aa: CASSPKAGQETQYF
j_gene: TRBJ1-5; v_gene: TRBV19; abundance: NA; d_gene: NA; CDR3nt: TGTGCCAGTAGTCTCCGACAGTTCGACGGCAATCAGCCCCAGCATTTT; CDR3aa: CASSLRQFDGNQPQHF
j_gene: TRBJ2-7; v_gene: TRBV10-3; abundance: NA; d_gene: NA; CDR3nt: TGTGCCATCAGGACCGAGGGGGAACTGCACGAGCAGTACTTC; CDR3aa: CAIRTEGELHEQYF
j_gene: TRBJ2-1; v_gene: TRBV7-2; abundance: NA; d_gene: NA; CDR3nt: TGTGCCAGCAGCTTCGACTGGGGGACCTACAATGAGCAGTTCTTC; CDR3aa: CASSFDWGTYNEQFF
j_gene: TRBJ2-3; v_gene: TRBV9; abundance: NA; d_gene: NA; CDR3nt: TGTGCCAGCAGCGTAGAGTCCCCAGATACGCAGTATTTT; CDR3aa: CASSVESPDTQYF